In its sample, the clone carrying this T cell receptor beta chain was seen many times. Absent ophthalmopathy progression within 18 months defined stable Graves' hyperthyroidism. Patients aged 18 to 65 had newly diagnosed hyperthyroidism of under 2 months' duration. The study left out patients who had uncontrolled infection, other autoimmune disease, pregnancy or lactation. In making diagnoses, clinical symptoms, serum thyroxine and TRAb, thyroid ultrasound and orbital computed tomography were all used. This entry belongs to a study of T cells in Graves' hyperthyroidism and ophthalmopathy. Researchers took RNA transcripts and amplified the TCR beta CDR3 regions from them. Carried out on the TCR CDR3, a first-round RT-PCR used the HTBI primer set. TCRdb re-called the multiplex PCR reads through MiXCR, storing one row per CDR3 protein. The data hold over 150,000 distinct CDR3 sequences, with less than 20% observed a single time.

CDR3 size: 15 residues. With 1 base removed from V and 6 bases from J, the gap between germline ends came to 13 bases. Germline V lookup: CDR1 KGHSH, CDR2 LQKENI. The rearrangement links TRBV18 to TRBJ1-5; maybe TRBD1 (5 bases). Sample: blood. The sequence derives from a woman aged 50 to 60 with Graves' hyperthyroidism. CDR3 in DNA: TGTGCCAGCTCACCACATCCCAGGGTATCTCAGCCCCAGCATTTT. Translation: CASSPHPRVSQPQHF.